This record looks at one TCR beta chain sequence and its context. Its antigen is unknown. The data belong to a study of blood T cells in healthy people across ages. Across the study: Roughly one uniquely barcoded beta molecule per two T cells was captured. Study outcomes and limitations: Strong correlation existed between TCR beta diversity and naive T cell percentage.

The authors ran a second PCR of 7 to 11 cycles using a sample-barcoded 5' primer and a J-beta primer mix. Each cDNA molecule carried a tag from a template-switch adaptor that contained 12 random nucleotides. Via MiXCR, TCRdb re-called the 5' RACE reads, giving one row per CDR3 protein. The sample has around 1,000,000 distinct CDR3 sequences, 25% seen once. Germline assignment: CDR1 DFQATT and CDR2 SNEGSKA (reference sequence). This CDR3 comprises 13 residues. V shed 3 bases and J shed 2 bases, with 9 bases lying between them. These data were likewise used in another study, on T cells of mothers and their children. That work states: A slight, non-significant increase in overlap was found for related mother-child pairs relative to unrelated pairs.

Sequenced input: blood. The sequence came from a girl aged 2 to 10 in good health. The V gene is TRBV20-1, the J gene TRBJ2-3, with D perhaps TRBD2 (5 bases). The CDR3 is CSARWESTDTQYF. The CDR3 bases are TGCAGTGCTAGGTGGGAGTCCACAGATACGCAGTATTTT.